What follows is one T cell receptor (beta chain) and its context. There are a few counts of this clone. No antigen is known for it. No qualities accompany the bases; no much larger clone lies one base away. TCRbeta CDR3 regions were amplified from genomic DNA by means of the immunoSEQ Assay, a bias-controlled multiplex PCR. As for the authors' bioinformatics: The number of nucleated cells in each sample was estimated from the amplification of reference gene primers within the assay. Sequence reads were collapsed and filtered to measure the absolute abundance of every unique TCRbeta CDR3 rearrangement. Productive Simpson clonality was computed per sample as the square root of Simpson's diversity index over productive rearrangements. TCRdb stores this immuneACCESS table with in-frame sequences only. Part of the clones is absent; in the studies checked, under half of the shortfall reflects unresolved V genes, and no reason is known for the rest. The DNA gave D and trimming, while V, J and clone size come from that table. The sample table contains some 300,000 clones; only one count was recorded for approximately 88% of them. The ten largest clones take up under 8% of the sample.

The sample is drawn from a study of blood T cell repertoires in COVID-19 (dated by TCRdb to 2019 to 2021). For context, the study as a whole: The collaborator samples originated in the United States, Italy and Spain and spanned the acute and convalescent phases of COVID-19. Where available, HLA class I and class II types were obtained from metadata supplied by the sample provider rather than from assay-based typing. The material from the prospective study consisted of cDNA or gDNA derived from T cells, B-cell-depleted T cells, or PBMCs. The samples were drawn from the first 160 participants of the ongoing ImmuneRACE study and from over 950 subjects provided by 6 global collaborators. The repertoires were released in a freely available public database meant as a resource for research on the immune response to SARS-CoV-2. Subjects who had been exposed to COVID-19, were actively infected with it, or had recovered from it provided the deeply sampled blood TCRbeta repertoires that made up the dataset. The sample metadata nearly always contained a de-identified subject ID, COVID-19 status, age in years and sex.

From V the trimming removes 6 bases and from J it removes 0 bases, while the gene matches leave 8 bases of the junction unaccounted for. Taken from the germline V gene, the CDR1 and CDR2 loops are KGHSH and LQKENI. Inclusive of the bounding cysteine and phenylalanine, the CDR3 is 16 residues long. Solely the CDR3 DNA is kept, with 48 bases framed from the first base. Another Seattle source contributed samples from volunteer blood donors who had recovered from COVID-19. Whole blood was collected in K2EDTA tubes by collaborating institutions according to the institutions' own protocols. For TCRbeta analysis, collaborators shipped samples in one of three forms: frozen whole blood, isolated PBMCs, or DNA extracted from either of those sample types. Paper-wide results and their limitations: Clinical and demographic metadata were provided uncurated, with the amount varying by source and participant.

This receptor was taken from a woman aged 25 to 39 who had recovered from COVID-19. Sequencing was carried out using peripheral blood. The chain couples TRBV18 to TRBJ1-1; TRBD1 agrees with 9 junctional bases. CDR3 reads: CASSQGQGTLNTEAFF. The nucleotides read TGTGCCAGCTCCCAAGGACAGGGGACCCTGAACACTGAAGCTTTCTTT.